The 24 T cell receptor beta chains below all came from one sample that was sequenced in a study of T cells in Graves' hyperthyroidism and ophthalmopathy (dated by TCRdb to about 2019). The library was made by multiplex PCR. Sequenced on an Illumina HiSeq 2000. The TCR beta CDR3 regions were amplified from the RNA transcripts. The TCR CDR3 was subjected to a first round of RT-PCR using the HTBI primer set and the Qiagen OneStep RT-PCR kit. TCRdb reanalyzed the raw reads on its own, using fastp at Q25 for trimming and MiXCR for clone calling, and kept in-frame beta chains. Rows with one shared CDR3 protein collapse into an entry with the most common genes and DNA. This sample gives 270,000 or so distinct CDR3 sequences in total; less than 30% of them show up just once. About 30% of the sample belongs to the ten largest clones. The sequencing input was blood. The source of these receptors is a middle-aged man with Graves' hyperthyroidism that later progressed to Graves' ophthalmopathy.

The chain has TRBV6-1 and TRBJ2-5; 9 bases map to TRBD1. The J segment lost 5 bases and the V segment lost 8 bases, leaving 12 bases of the junction unmatched. The CDR3 totals 15 residues. The germline V gene has CDR1 MNHNS and CDR2 SASEGT. The CDR3 loop is CASGRTGGAAETQYF. The CDR3 DNA sequence: TGTGCCAGCGGACGCACAGGGGGCGCCGCGGAGACCCAGTACTTC.

This clonotype showed up many times. Written as DNA, the CDR3 is TGTGCCAGCAGGCCCACACAGGGTACTAATATCTATGGCTACACCTTC. Translating it yields CASRPTQGTNIYGYTF. The chain couples TRBV12-3 or TRBV12-4 to TRBJ1-2; maybe TRBD1 (6 bases). Deletions cut 6 bases from V and 4 bases from J, with 21 bases between. This CDR3 comprises 16 residues.

This clonotype was recorded many times. The rearrangement uses TRBV19 and TRBJ1-1, with a tentative D call TRBD1 (5 bases). The CDR3 sequence is 15 residues long. From germline, CDR1 is LNHDA and CDR2 SQIVND (reference sequence). Trimming took off 7 bases at V and 0 bases at J, with 15 bases between the two ends. The CDR3 protein is CASTSQGVVNTEAFF. In DNA, the CDR3 is TGTGCCAGTACCTCCCAAGGGGTGGTGAACACTGAAGCTTTCTTT.

There are many counts of this clonotype. The rearrangement joins TRBV2 to TRBJ1-2; D remains ambiguous. The CDR3 is 13 residues long. Germline CDR1 is SNHLY and CDR2 is FYNNEI. Deletions cut 10 bases from V and 7 bases from J, with 19 bases between. The CDR3 loop reads CATKKWGLSGYTF. The CDR3 DNA reads as TGTGCCACCAAAAAATGGGGTCTTAGTGGCTACACCTTC. The whole variable domain, remainder taken from reference TRBV2 and TRBJ1-2, is EPEVTQTPSHQVTQMGQEVILRCVPISNHLYFYWYRQILGQKVEFLVSFYNNEISEKSEIFDDQFSVERPDGSNFTLKIRSTKLEDSAMYFCATKKWGLSGYTFGSGTRLTVV.

The V gene is TRBV12-3 or TRBV12-4, the J gene TRBJ1-5; no firm D call. CDR3 length: 15 residues. Trimming removed 6 bases at V and 4 bases at J, with 16 bases between. The CDR3 spells CASSAKGTQNQPQHF. The CDR3 region has the DNA TGTGCCAGCAGCGCCAAGGGTACCCAAAATCAGCCCCAGCATTTT.

This clonotype was seen repeatedly, ten times or more. The J gene is TRBJ1-2, the V gene TRBV3-1; TRBD1 aligns across 7 bases. The junction had 6 bases not matched to a gene; V was cut back by 3 bases and J by 2 bases. Germline V gene lookup returns CDR1 LGHDT and CDR2 YNNKEL (reference sequence). This CDR3 has 15 amino acids. The CDR3 spells CASSQLTGANYGYTF. For the CDR3, the DNA is TGTGCCAGCAGCCAGCTAACAGGGGCGAACTATGGCTACACCTTC.

Many counts were recorded for this clonotype. The rearrangement links TRBV18 to TRBJ1-1; TRBD1 might be the D (5 bases). V gave up 1 base and J gave up 7 bases, with 7 bases separating them. The CDR3 has 12 residues. In germline, CDR1 is KGHSH, CDR2 LQKENI. The CDR3 spells CASSPQGSEAFF. CDR3 nucleotides: TGTGCCAGCTCACCACAGGGGAGTGAAGCTTTCTTT.

The sample holds one count of this clonotype. The chain carries TRBV20-1 and TRBJ2-2; no clear D. The CDR3 runs to 14 residues. Germline V gives CDR1 DFQATT, CDR2 SNEGSKA (reference sequence). The ends were cut back, 0 bases at V and 4 bases at J, with 9 bases in the middle. CDR3 region: CSARDKGSTGELFF. CDR3 bases: TGCAGTGCTAGAGATAAGGGTAGCACCGGGGAGCTGTTTTTT.

This clonotype was seen many times. The chain employs TRBV20-1 and TRBJ1-1; a weak D match, TRBD1 (5 bases). This CDR3 comprises 15 residues. The germline gives CDR1 DFQATT, CDR2 SNEGSKA (reference sequence). V was trimmed by 0 bases and J by 7 bases, leaving 18 bases between them. This CDR3 is CSARDPTSGRNEAFF. CDR3 bases: TGCAGTGCTAGAGATCCCACTTCGGGACGCAATGAAGCTTTCTTT.

This clonotype was counted many times. The genes are TRBV28 and TRBJ1-2; tentative D call: TRBD1 (5 bases). From germline, CDR1 is MDHEN and CDR2 SYDVKM. Trimming removed 7 bases from V and 1 base from J, with 13 bases in between. There are 14 residues in the CDR3. The DNA for the CDR3 is TGTGCCAGCAATACGGGGGGGATTAACTATGGCTACACCTTC. Protein sequence: CASNTGGINYGYTF.

This clonotype showed up many times. CDR3: CASSLEPTGTANYGYTF. The CDR3 bases are TGCGCCAGCAGCTTGGAACCGACAGGTACCGCTAACTATGGCTACACCTTC. This sequence joins TRBV5-1 and TRBJ1-2, with D tentatively TRBD1 (6 bases). Germline V gives CDR1 SGHRS, CDR2 YFSETQ. Trimming stripped 0 bases from V and 0 bases from J, with 15 bases between. CDR3 size: 17 residues.

The chain employs TRBV7-3 and TRBJ1-1; D not certain. The CDR3 loop spans 13 amino acids. Germline CDR1 reads SGHTA; CDR2 reads FQGTGA. V was shortened by 0 bases and J by 8 bases, with 10 bases between the two germline ends. The CDR3 DNA reads TGTGCCAGCAGCTTAACTCCGATGAGAGAAGCTTTCTTT. This encodes CASSLTPMREAFF.

The table lists this clonotype with many counts. This sequence joins TRBV28 and TRBJ2-2; perhaps TRBD2 as D (6 bases). Germline CDR1 is MDHEN and CDR2 is SYDVKM. This CDR3 is built from 16 residues. V was shortened by 3 bases and J by 6 bases, with 17 bases between the two germline ends. Here the CDR3 DNA reads TGTGCCAGCAGTTTCGTATCGGGGGTTTTGGCCGGGGAGCTGTTTTTT. This sequence encodes CASSFVSGVLAGELFF.

This clonotype was recorded at least ten times. The V gene is TRBV28, the J gene TRBJ2-2; 10 positions match TRBD2. V shed 7 bases and J 0 bases; nucleotides not matched to a gene: 2. Per germline, CDR1 MDHEN and CDR2 SYDVKM. The CDR3 is 15 residues long. CDR3 sequence reads: CASILAGTNTGELFF. The CDR3 DNA reads as TGTGCCAGCATACTAGCGGGAACGAACACCGGGGAGCTGTTTTTT.

The table lists this clonotype with many counts. The V and J genes are TRBV29-1 and TRBJ2-5; possible D gene TRBD2, 5 bases. Germline lookup yields CDR1 SQVTM and CDR2 ANQGSEA. V was clipped by 6 bases and J by 5 bases, with 13 bases between them. The CDR3 covers 12 residues. This CDR3 reads CSVSGNYETQYF. Here the CDR3 DNA reads TGCAGCGTCTCGGGAAACTATGAGACCCAGTACTTC.

This clonotype was seen many times. This chain joins TRBV4-1 and TRBJ2-6; 7 nucleotides agree with TRBD1. The CDR3 sequence is 17 residues long. Germline CDR1 reads MGHRA; CDR2 reads YSYEKL. J was trimmed by 3 bases and V by 0 bases; bases with no gene match: 5. The CDR3: CASSQERGGVGANVLTF. The CDR3 DNA reads TGCGCCAGCAGCCAAGAGCGAGGGGGCGTTGGGGCCAACGTCCTGACTTTC.

There are a few counts of this clonotype. The V and J genes are TRBV20-1 and TRBJ1-1; the D is unclear. The CDR3 has 11 amino acids. The V gene's germline CDR1 is DFQATT and CDR2 SNEGSKA (reference sequence). The chain's CDR3 is CSPKMNTEAFF. CDR3 bases: TGCAGCCCGAAGATGAACACTGAAGCTTTCTTT.

This clonotype was seen at least ten times. Relative to the germline gene, one junction end is altered; a read error may explain this. CDR3 DNA sequence: TGTGCCAGCGGCCAACGGGGGTGGGAGCAGTACTTC. Translating gives CASGQRGWEQYF. The chain uses TRBV3-1 and TRBJ2-7; perhaps TRBD2 as D (6 bases). The CDR3 loop spans 12 amino acids. From germline, CDR1 is LGHDT and CDR2 YNNKEL (reference sequence).

This clonotype was detected many times. The junction departs from germline at one end; a sequencing error may be responsible. The V gene is TRBV7-8, the J gene TRBJ2-5; 10 nucleotides match TRBD1. Germline loops: CDR1 SGHVS, CDR2 FQNEAQ. The CDR3 spans 14 residues. CDR3 sequence: CASSQDRGQATQYF. The CDR3 region has the DNA TGTGCCAGCAGCCAAGACAGGGGGCAAGCGACCCAGTACTTC.

This clonotype was observed many times. This chain uses TRBV20-1 with TRBJ1-3; D remains ambiguous. The germline V gene encodes CDR1 DFQATT and CDR2 SNEGSKA (reference sequence). There are 11 residues in the CDR3. V gave up 6 bases and J gave up 11 bases, with 14 bases separating them. The CDR3 DNA sequence: TGCAGTGCCAAGGACGGCGACGCCATATATTTT. Translated: CSAKDGDAIYF.

This clonotype showed up many times. The chain carries TRBV28 and TRBJ2-5; 11 bases are a match to TRBD2. Trimming at V came to 3 bases and at J to 7 bases, leaving 10 bases not matched to a gene. The CDR3 has 16 residues. In germline, CDR1 is MDHEN, CDR2 SYDVKM. This chain's CDR3 is CASSFGASGGSGTQYF. The CDR3 DNA reads as TGTGCCAGCAGTTTCGGCGCTAGCGGGGGGTCCGGGACCCAGTACTTC. The variable domain in full, completed from reference TRBV28 and TRBJ2-5, reads DVKVTQSSRYLVKRTGEKVFLECVQDMDHENMFWYRQDPGLGLRLIYFSYDVKMKEKGDIPEGYSVSREKKERFSLILESASTNQTSMYLCASSFGASGGSGTQYFGPGTRLLVL.

This clonotype was seen more than once but under ten times. This chain joins TRBV19 and TRBJ2-5, with D unresolved. Trimming removed 2 bases at V and 5 bases at J, with 9 bases between. Germline CDR1 LNHDA, CDR2 SQIVND (reference sequence). The CDR3 length is 13 residues. Here the CDR3 reads CASSIIGTETQYF. Here the CDR3 DNA reads TGTGCCAGTAGTATAATCGGTACGGAGACCCAGTACTTC.

CDR3: CASSEVQGTSGNTIYF. DNA for the CDR3: TGTGCCAGCAGTGAAGTACAGGGGACCTCTGGAAACACCATATATTTT. The chain uses TRBV2 and TRBJ1-3; 7 bases are shared with TRBD1. CDR1 and CDR2 (germline): SNHLY, FYNNEI. There are 16 residues in the CDR3. The trim removed 1 base at V and 0 bases at J, leaving 3 bases unmatched.

Ten or more counts support this clonotype. Mismatch with germline at one junction end may stem from a read error. The chain links TRBV7-9 to TRBJ1-1; 9 bases line up with TRBD1. Germline V gene lookup returns CDR1 SEHNR and CDR2 FQNEAQ (reference sequence). This CDR3 spans 15 amino acids. The DNA for the CDR3 is TGTGCCAGCAGCTCCCGGACAGGGGAGTCCCCTGAAGCTTCCTTT. Translated: CASSSRTGESPEASF.